This is a list of T cell receptor beta chains from one sample in a study of OX40 agonist ivuxolimab in advanced cancers. Some clones are missing from TCRdb's copy, which holds only in-frame ones; the method was immunoSEQ multiplex PCR. The data contain tens of thousands of clones, approximately 80% of them singletons. The input for sequencing was CD4+ or CD8+ T cells sorted from blood, taken in a trial of the OX40 agonist ivuxolimab. The receptor source for this set is an adult with an advanced solid tumor such as melanoma, head and neck, liver or kidney cancer. The CDR3 runs from the conserved cysteine through the conserved F or W. D genes are given only for firm matches. Clone size, where shown, is once, few, many, or a class for clones that have expanded.

CDR3 protein | CDR3 DNA | D gene | V gene | clone size | J gene
CASSEGRRANLFNEQFF | TGTGCCAGTAGTGAGGGGAGGAGGGCCAATTTATTCAATGAGCAGTTCTTC | . | TRBV19 | . | TRBJ2-1
CASRYRDSSPDTQYF | TGTGCCAGCAGATACCGGGACTCATCCCCAGATACGCAGTATTTT | . | TRBV6-6 | few | TRBJ2-3
CASRQGESPLHF | TGTGCCAGCAGGCAGGGAGAGTCACCCCTCCACTTT | . | TRBV6-5 | . | TRBJ1-6
CASSDPGTVTDTQYF | TGTGCCAGCAGTGATCCCGGGACTGTCACAGATACGCAGTATTTT | . | TRBV6-1 | . | TRBJ2-3
CASSPTANSPLHF | TGTGCCAGCAGCCCTACAGCGAATTCACCCCTCCACTTT | . | TRBV7-2 | . | TRBJ1-6
CASSRDRLQETQYF | TGTGCCAGCAGCCGGGACAGGCTCCAAGAGACCCAGTACTTC | TRBD1 | TRBV7-2 | . | TRBJ2-5
CASSLTGQTLAQYF | TGTGCCAGCAGCTTAACGGGACAGACCCTTGCGCAGTATTTT | TRBD1 | TRBV7-3 | . | TRBJ2-3
CASRQGGNSNQPQHF | TGTGCCAGCAGACAGGGCGGGAATAGCAATCAGCCCCAGCATTTT | . | TRBV27 | . | TRBJ1-5
CASSYSQFLSGNTIYF | TGTGCCAGCAGTTACTCTCAGTTTCTCTCTGGAAACACCATATATTTT | . | TRBV6-5 | . | TRBJ1-3
CASISAYTDTQYF | TGTGCCAGCATATCTGCCTACACAGATACGCAGTATTTT | . | TRBV6-1 | . | TRBJ2-3
CASSLDGGGTYEQYF | TGTGCCAGCAGCTTAGATGGCGGGGGAACCTACGAGCAGTACTTC | TRBD2 | TRBV7-2 | . | TRBJ2-7